This T cell receptor (beta chain) is from a study of spatial heterogeneity in lung cancer. Study information: Sequence detection consistently recorded a greater number of beta-chain than alpha-chain sequences. Within raw reads, each unique TCR and UMI combination appeared on average more than ten times.

This clonotype is medium-sized in the sample. This beta chain slipped into a library made for alpha chains as a stray read, so its size is not meaningful. The CDR3 runs to 14 residues. V was cut by 1 base and J by 1 base, with 6 bases left in between. Germline V gene data show CDR1 as SGHTA and CDR2 as FQGNSA. Sample time point: sample taken at primary tumor resection. The authors sequenced whole RNA from tumor, nontumor lung or frozen PBMC without sorting. The donor population consisted of just over 70 patients with untreated, early-stage non-small cell lung cancer. Every individual TCR cDNA molecule carried its own unique molecular identifier, which allowed correction of PCR and sequencing errors. In TCRdb, the 5' RACE reads were re-called with MiXCR into one record per CDR3 protein. The repertoire holds 4,000 to 5,000 distinct CDR3 sequences, with around 17% as singletons.

The clonotype comes from a male donor with early-stage non-small cell lung cancer. Source: normal lung tissue next to the tumor, taken at surgery. This chain links TRBV7-2 with TRBJ2-3; D unclear. CDR3 nucleotide sequence: TGTGCCAGCAGCTTAGGAGAGGGCACAGATACGCAGTATTTT. Amino acids: CASSLGEGTDTQYF.